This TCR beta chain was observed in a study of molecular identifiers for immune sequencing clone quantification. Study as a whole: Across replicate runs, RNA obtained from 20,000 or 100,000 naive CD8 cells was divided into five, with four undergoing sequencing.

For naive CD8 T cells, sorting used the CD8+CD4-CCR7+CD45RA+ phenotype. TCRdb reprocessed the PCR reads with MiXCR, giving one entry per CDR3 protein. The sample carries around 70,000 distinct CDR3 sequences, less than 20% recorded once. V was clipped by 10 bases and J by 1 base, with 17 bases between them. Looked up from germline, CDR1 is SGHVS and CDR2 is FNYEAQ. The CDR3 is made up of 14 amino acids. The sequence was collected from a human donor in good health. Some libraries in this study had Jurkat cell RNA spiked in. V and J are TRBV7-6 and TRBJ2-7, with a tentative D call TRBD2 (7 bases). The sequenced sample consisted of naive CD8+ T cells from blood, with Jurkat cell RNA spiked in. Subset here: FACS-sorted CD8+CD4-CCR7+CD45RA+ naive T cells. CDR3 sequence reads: CATAAGADSYEQYF. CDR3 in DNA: TGTGCCACCGCGGCGGGGGCGGATTCCTACGAGCAGTACTTC.